The clone carrying this T cell receptor (beta chain) was detected only a few times. Its antigen is as yet unknown. Quantitative 5'-RACE with molecular barcodes generated TCR beta libraries. TCRdb redid the calling of the 5' RACE reads with MiXCR, one entry per CDR3 protein. The sample holds some 700,000 distinct CDR3 sequences, 15% to 20% seen once. The data originate from a study of CD8 T cells in ankylosing spondylitis. Deletions cut 4 bases from V and 7 bases from J, with 18 bases between. Germline assignment: CDR1 SGHDT and CDR2 YYEEEE. The CDR3 extends over 15 amino acids. Study-level points and caveats: In ankylosing spondylitis blood, a motif of roughly eight highly homologous TCR beta variants appeared characteristic. Earlier authors reported some of these motif variants in reactive arthritis synovial fluid and blood. Clones linked to the disease showed a CD8+ phenotype. They occurred at relatively low frequencies in peripheral blood. Researchers reportedly found disease-linked clones significantly enriched in matched ankylosing spondylitis synovial fluid.

Sequenced sample: blood, either unsorted or a sorted T cell fraction (not recorded which). V gene TRBV5-6 combines with J gene TRBJ2-4; D perhaps matches TRBD1 (6 bases). This clonotype was sampled from a male donor with ankylosing spondylitis. The CDR3, as DNA: TGTGCCAGCAGCCACTCTCAGGGGAGTTTGAACATTCAGTACTTC. It codes for CASSHSQGSLNIQYF.